Listed below are T cell receptor beta chains from one sample, sequenced in a study of T cell responses to AZD1222 COVID-19 vaccine. The protocol was immunoSEQ multiplex PCR, while the TCRdb copy is restricted to in-frame clones and leaves out a portion. The sample consists of about 150,000 clones, about 93% of them appearing once. Sequenced material: peripheral blood, taken on day 0 of AZD1222 vaccination. The receptors originated from an adult in good health. Both conserved end residues are part of each CDR3. D genes are given only for firm matches. Rows may omit the clone size; those that give it use once, few, many or a size class.

clone_size	v_call	j_call	d_call	cdr3_aa	cdr3_nt
NA	TRBV29-1	TRBJ1-1	TRBD1	CSVEETGADTEAFF	TGCAGCGTTGAAGAGACAGGGGCTGACACTGAAGCTTTCTTT
NA	TRBV5-1	TRBJ2-1	NA	CASSLGPGEAYNEQFF	TGCGCCAGCAGCTTAGGACCGGGAGAGGCCTACAATGAGCAGTTCTTC
NA	TRBV5-1	TRBJ2-1	NA	CASSLSNGGHEQFF	TGCGCCAGCAGCTTAAGTAATGGGGGCCATGAGCAGTTCTTC
NA	TRBV7-9	TRBJ1-4	NA	CASTPGGARNELFF	TGTGCCAGCACCCCCGGTGGGGCGCGGAATGAGCTGTTTTTT
NA	TRBV5-6	TRBJ1-4	NA	CASSTGSRANEKLFF	TGTGCCAGCAGCACAGGGAGCAGGGCTAATGAAAAACTGTTTTTT
NA	TRBV27	TRBJ1-1	NA	CASSLYGMPVSDTEAFF	TGTGCCAGCAGTTTATACGGGATGCCGGTTTCGGACACTGAAGCTTTCTTT
NA	TRBV5-1	TRBJ1-1	NA	CASSLSTRNTEAFF	TGCGCCAGCAGCTTGTCGACGAGGAACACTGAAGCTTTCTTT
NA	TRBV2	TRBJ1-4	NA	CASSEDVQREVGKLFF	TGTGCCAGCAGTGAGGACGTTCAGAGGGAGGTCGGGAAACTGTTTTTT
NA	TRBV5-1	TRBJ1-2	NA	CASRRNPGPPIGYTF	TGCGCCAGCAGACGCAACCCGGGACCGCCTATTGGCTACACCTTC
NA	TRBV20-1	TRBJ2-2	NA	CSASTERTGELFF	TGCAGTGCTAGTACGGAGCGGACCGGGGAGCTGTTTTTT
NA	TRBV6-2/TRBV6-3	TRBJ2-2	NA	CASSPFAGELFF	TGTGCCAGCAGTCCCTTCGCCGGGGAGCTGTTTTTT
NA	TRBV28	TRBJ2-1	NA	CAAGASEDNEQFF	TGTGCCGCAGGGGCTAGCGAAGACAATGAGCAGTTCTTC
NA	TRBV5-1	TRBJ1-4	NA	CASSLADGGKLFF	TGCGCCAGCAGCTTGGCCGACGGGGGAAAACTGTTTTTT
NA	TRBV5-5	TRBJ1-3	NA	CASRPTRDTTGNTIYF	TGTGCCAGCAGACCAACCCGGGACACCACTGGAAACACCATATATTTT
NA	TRBV7-9	TRBJ2-5	NA	CASSLRKTPFTQETQYF	TGTGCCAGCAGCCTAAGGAAGACGCCTTTTACTCAAGAGACCCAGTACTTC
NA	TRBV5-1	TRBJ1-1	TRBD1	CASSLSQGADTEAFF	TGCGCCAGCAGCTTAAGTCAGGGGGCTGACACTGAAGCTTTCTTT
NA	TRBV6-5	TRBJ2-7	TRBD1	CASSYSQGAYEQYF	TGTGCCAGCAGTTACTCGCAGGGGGCGTACGAGCAGTACTTC
NA	TRBV4-1	TRBJ2-7	TRBD1	CASSPDRALEQYF	TGCGCCAGCAGCCCTGACAGGGCCCTCGAGCAGTACTTC
NA	TRBV18	TRBJ1-2	NA	CASSPPGEDQGYTF	TGTGCCAGCTCACCACCGGGGGAGGACCAGGGCTACACCTTC
NA	TRBV10-1	TRBJ2-2	NA	CTSSESGATGELFF	TGCACCAGCAGTGAGTCCGGGGCGACCGGGGAGCTGTTTTTT
NA	TRBV7-2	TRBJ2-7	TRBD2	CASSLLSGDSYEQYF	TGTGCCAGCAGCTTACTGAGCGGGGACTCCTACGAGCAGTACTTC
NA	TRBV9	TRBJ2-3	TRBD1	CASSTGTGLYF	TGTGCCAGCAGCACCGGGACAGGGCTATATTTT
NA	TRBV2	TRBJ2-7	NA	CATGRREQYF	TGTGCCACTGGGAGGAGAGAGCAGTACTTC
NA	TRBV28	TRBJ2-3	NA	CASRQREDTQYF	TGTGCCAGCAGACAAAGGGAAGATACGCAGTATTTT
once	TRBV11-2	TRBJ1-3	NA	CASSNRDRTRGNTIYF	TGTGCCAGCAGCAACCGAGACAGAACTAGGGGAAACACCATATATTTT
NA	TRBV18	TRBJ1-3	NA	CASSPATGETGNTIYF	TGTGCCAGCTCACCAGCGACAGGAGAAACTGGAAACACCATATATTTT
NA	TRBV5-6	TRBJ2-7	TRBD1	CASSLVAGGEQYF	TGTGCCAGCAGCTTGGTAGCAGGGGGTGAGCAGTACTTC
NA	TRBV14	TRBJ2-1	TRBD2	CASSQETTSGNHNEQFF	TGTGCCAGCAGCCAAGAGACGACTAGCGGGAACCACAATGAGCAGTTCTTC
NA	TRBV28	TRBJ1-3	NA	CASSLSQDSGNTIYF	TGTGCCAGCAGTTTAAGCCAGGACTCTGGAAACACCATATATTTT
NA	TRBV28	TRBJ1-1	NA	CASSLGVSTEAFF	TGTGCCAGCAGTTTGGGTGTTAGCACTGAAGCTTTCTTT
once	TRBV6-6	TRBJ1-4	NA	CASSYSRRTANEKLFF	TGTGCCAGCAGTTACTCGAGGCGGACCGCTAATGAAAAACTGTTTTTT
NA	TRBV11-3	TRBJ1-1	NA	CASSLESGTEAFF	TGTGCCAGCAGCTTAGAGAGTGGCACTGAAGCTTTCTTT
NA	TRBV19	TRBJ1-5	NA	CASNTAGDSNQPQHF	TGTGCCAGTAACACGGCAGGTGATAGCAATCAGCCCCAGCATTTT
NA	TRBV7-2	TRBJ2-7	TRBD2	CASRQTSGRSYYEQYF	TGTGCCAGCAGGCAGACTAGCGGGAGAAGCTATTACGAGCAGTACTTC
NA	TRBV6-5	TRBJ2-7	NA	CASRRGFYEQYF	TGTGCCAGCAGGCGGGGCTTCTACGAGCAGTACTTC
NA	TRBV19	TRBJ2-3	NA	CASSTSGRGTDTQYF	TGTGCCAGTAGTACGTCGGGACGGGGCACAGATACGCAGTATTTT
NA	TRBV14	TRBJ2-3	TRBD2	CASSLSGRGDTQYF	TGTGCCAGCAGCCTGAGCGGGAGGGGTGATACGCAGTATTTT
NA	TRBV29-1	TRBJ1-1	NA	CSVAYGTEAFF	TGCAGCGTTGCATACGGCACTGAAGCTTTCTTT
once	TRBV14	TRBJ1-2	NA	CASSQEAGDYGYTF	TGTGCCAGCAGCCAAGAAGCAGGGGATTATGGCTACACCTTC
once	TRBV10-3	TRBJ2-5	TRBD1	CAISARTGGRETQYF	TGTGCCATCAGTGCGAGGACAGGGGGTCGAGAGACCCAGTACTTC
NA	TRBV7-9	TRBJ1-4	TRBD1	CASSPSRGPLNEKLFF	TGTGCCAGCAGCCCCAGCAGGGGGCCGCTTAATGAAAAACTGTTTTTT
once	TRBV7-9	TRBJ2-3	NA	CASSLIAPLSTDTQYF	TGTGCCAGCAGCTTAATAGCGCCCTTAAGCACAGATACGCAGTATTTT
NA	TRBV7-9	TRBJ2-1	NA	CASSLIAGSPGGEQFF	TGTGCCAGCAGCTTAATAGCGGGTTCTCCAGGGGGTGAGCAGTTCTTC
NA	TRBV4-1	TRBJ1-1	NA	CASSRSPDSLITNTEAFF	TGCGCCAGCAGCCGCTCCCCGGACAGTCTTATTACAAACACTGAAGCTTTCTTT
NA	TRBV24-1	TRBJ2-1	TRBD2	CATSGVAGVMNEQFF	TGTGCCACCAGTGGAGTAGCGGGAGTGATGAATGAGCAGTTCTTC
NA	TRBV9	TRBJ1-2	NA	CASSPGGSYGYTF	TGTGCCAGCAGCCCCGGGGGGTCCTATGGCTACACCTTC
NA	TRBV5-1	TRBJ2-7	NA	CASSPGTYVSEQYF	TGCGCCAGCAGTCCCGGGACATATGTCTCCGAGCAGTACTTC
NA	TRBV5-6	TRBJ1-1	NA	CASSLGPGDTEAFF	TGTGCCAGCAGCTTGGGGCCGGGCGACACTGAAGCTTTCTTT
NA	TRBV27	TRBJ2-1	NA	CASSLFPAEYNEQFF	TGTGCCAGCAGTTTATTCCCAGCGGAGTACAATGAGCAGTTCTTC
NA	TRBV9	TRBJ1-3	NA	CASSVEMDSGNTIYF	TGTGCCAGCAGCGTCGAAATGGACTCTGGAAACACCATATATTTT
NA	TRBV5-1	TRBJ2-7	TRBD2	CASSWSGRSYEQYF	TGCGCCAGCAGCTGGAGCGGGAGGTCCTACGAGCAGTACTTC
once	TRBV3-1/TRBV3-2	TRBJ1-6	NA	CASSQGSPLHF	TGTGCCAGCAGCCAGGGGTCACCCCTCCACTTT
NA	TRBV5-1	TRBJ1-4	TRBD1	CASSTGQGFEKLFF	TGCGCCAGCAGCACGGGACAGGGGTTTGAAAAACTGTTTTTT
once	TRBV18	TRBJ2-7	NA	CASSLFRTLGEQYF	TGTGCCAGCTCACTATTTCGGACCTTAGGAGAGCAGTACTTC
NA	TRBV30	TRBJ1-2	NA	CAWSGTVGGYTF	TGTGCCTGGAGTGGGACAGTCGGGGGCTACACCTTC
NA	TRBV30	TRBJ1-1	NA	CAWRQVNTEAFF	TGTGCCTGGCGGCAGGTTAACACTGAAGCTTTCTTT
NA	TRBV5-1	TRBJ1-4	NA	CASSSDGTAAQNEKLFF	TGCGCCAGCAGCTCCGACGGGACGGCAGCCCAAAATGAAAAACTGTTTTTT
NA	TRBV11-2	TRBJ2-7	TRBD2	CASSLGPGGEEQYF	TGTGCCAGCAGCTTAGGACCGGGAGGCGAGGAGCAGTACTTC
NA	TRBV27	TRBJ2-5	TRBD1	CASSFFDRGRETQYF	TGTGCCAGCAGTTTCTTCGACAGGGGGAGGGAGACCCAGTACTTC
NA	TRBV18	TRBJ2-7	TRBD1	CASSPRRDRPYEQYF	TGTGCCAGCTCACCACGTCGGGACAGGCCCTACGAGCAGTACTTC